Below are 2 T cell receptor beta chains sequenced from a single sample in a study of breast tumors, draining lymph nodes, adjacent tissues. TCRdb re-called the multiplex PCR reads through MiXCR, storing one row per CDR3 protein. The table shows tens of thousands of distinct CDR3 sequences, with 60% to 80% occurring only once. Material: breast tumor tissue. The receptors come from a female donor with breast cancer. Some clones in this sample may be carry-over from other donors' samples.

This clonotype counts as medium-sized. The rearrangement uses TRBV5-1 and TRBJ2-3, with D possibly being TRBD1 or TRBD2 (5 bases each). V lost 4 bases and J lost 1, with 16 bases in between. The CDR3 has 16 amino acids. The germline V gene encodes CDR1 SGHRS and CDR2 YFSETQ. CDR3 bases: TGCGCCAGCAGCCTTGAGGGACCCCTCGGCACAGATACGCAGTATTTT. This translates into CASSLEGPLGTDTQYF.

This clonotype qualifies as medium-sized. This chain connects TRBV7-9 to TRBJ1-2; weak D call: TRBD1 (5 bases). Germline CDR1 SEHNR, CDR2 FQNEAQ (reference sequence). This CDR3 has 13 residues. The V gene lost 3 bases and the J gene lost 8 bases, with 13 bases spanning the gap. CDR3 sequence reads: CASSFFGAEGYTF. As DNA, the CDR3 is TGTGCCAGCAGCTTTTTCGGGGCTGAAGGCTACACCTTC.